The text below deals with one T cell receptor (beta chain). Its cognate antigen is unknown. CDR3 length: 14 amino acids. V was clipped by 3 bases and J by 3 bases, with 9 bases between them. Per the germline V gene, CDR1 is SGDLS and CDR2 is YYNGEE. This sample is drawn from a study of neoadjuvant nivolumab and ipilimumab in lung cancer. About the research overall: Nivolumab 3 mg/kg was given days 1, 15 and 29, plus ipilimumab 1 mg/kg day 1 in combination. Findings of the study overall: Only two of four nivolumab-treated tumors gained richness and clonality by surgery. Blood richness before therapy tracked richness in tumors resected after neoadjuvant therapy. Compared with tumor-adjacent uninvolved lung, resected tumors showed greater richness and clonality.

Measured with immunoSEQ multiplex PCR; TCRdb has only the in-frame clones, and not every one. The profile covers around 4,500 clones, with around four fifths appearing a single time and over 9.5% taken by the ten largest. This TCR was sampled from an adult with non-small cell lung cancer. This material consisted of tumor tissue, taken after neoadjuvant nivolumab, alone or with ipilimumab, at or shortly before surgery. The genes are TRBV9 and TRBJ2-2; D remains unclear. The CDR3 loop is CASSAEIDTGELFF. The CDR3 DNA sequence: TGTGCCAGCAGCGCAGAAATTGACACCGGGGAGCTGTTTTTT.